The subject of this entry is one T cell receptor (beta chain). Assignment of participants to cohorts was predicated upon participant-reported clinical history. The sample belongs to a study of blood T cell repertoires in COVID-19. Looking at the study overall: COVID-19 samples collected from the United States, Italy and Spain covered acute and convalescent phases. Nucleic acid was either cDNA or gDNA, and it came from T cells, B-cell-depleted T cells, or PBMCs.

Profiled with immunoSEQ multiplex PCR; TCRdb holds only in-frame clones, not every one. This sample yields approximately 170,000 clones, of which more than 70% are seen a single time; about 4% belongs to the top ten. The CDR3 runs to 16 residues. V was cut by 0 bases and J by 3 bases, with 13 bases left in between. Germline V CDR1 and CDR2: KGHSH, LQKENI. The clonotype comes from a woman between 50 and 59 years old in a cohort exposed to, infected with or recovered from COVID-19 (not recorded which). The J gene is TRBJ2-3, the V gene TRBV18; possibly TRBD2 for D (6 bases). The source material was PBMCs or T cells enriched from blood (not recorded which). The chain's CDR3 is CASSPPFTGVTDTQYF. The CDR3, as DNA: TGTGCCAGCTCACCACCATTTACGGGAGTGACAGATACGCAGTATTTT.